A selection of T cell receptor beta chains follows, all from one sample in a study of blood T cell repertoires in COVID-19. Clones were read by immunoSEQ multiplex PCR, and TCRdb kept only the in-frame ones, dropping some. The table shows over 100,000 clones, with under 90% occurring only once. The sample consisted of peripheral blood. All receptors derive from a woman aged 70 to 79 with acute or convalescent COVID-19. The CDR3 runs from the conserved cysteine through the conserved F or W. The order of the fields is V gene, clone size, D gene, CDR3 length, J gene, CDR3 protein, CDR3 DNA. A D gene is named only where the DNA matches it firmly. Size values are once, few and many counts, or a class for expanded clones, and some rows have none.

V gene: TRBV7-2; clone size: few; D gene: .; CDR3 length: 13; J gene: TRBJ1-2; CDR3 protein: CASSLSREYGYTF; CDR3 DNA: TGTGCCAGCAGCTTGTCGCGGGAGTATGGCTACACCTTC
V gene: TRBV10-3; clone size: .; D gene: TRBD1; CDR3 length: 14; J gene: TRBJ1-1; CDR3 protein: CAISAGTGNTEAFF; CDR3 DNA: TGTGCCATCAGTGCCGGGACAGGGAACACTGAAGCTTTCTTT
V gene: TRBV3-1/TRBV3-2; clone size: .; D gene: .; CDR3 length: 14; J gene: TRBJ2-1; CDR3 protein: CASSQGRAGNEQFF; CDR3 DNA: TGTGCCAGCAGCCAAGGTCGTGCGGGGAATGAGCAGTTCTTC
V gene: TRBV11-2; clone size: .; D gene: TRBD1; CDR3 length: 17; J gene: TRBJ2-5; CDR3 protein: CASSLGPGQGVQETQYF; CDR3 DNA: TGTGCCAGCAGCTTAGGGCCGGGACAGGGGGTCCAAGAGACCCAGTACTTC
V gene: TRBV6-2/TRBV6-3; clone size: .; D gene: TRBD2; CDR3 length: 17; J gene: TRBJ2-7; CDR3 protein: CASSYYRWGTSSYEQYF; CDR3 DNA: TGTGCCAGCAGTTACTACCGTTGGGGGACTAGCTCCTACGAGCAGTACTTC
V gene: TRBV5-4; clone size: .; D gene: TRBD1; CDR3 length: 15; J gene: TRBJ1-2; CDR3 protein: CASSFGQGNGNGYTF; CDR3 DNA: TGTGCCAGCAGCTTCGGACAGGGGAATGGTAACGGCTACACCTTC
V gene: TRBV10-1; clone size: .; D gene: TRBD2; CDR3 length: 16; J gene: TRBJ2-1; CDR3 protein: CASSEGTSGGANEQFF; CDR3 DNA: TGCGCCAGCAGTGAAGGGACTAGCGGGGGGGCGAATGAGCAGTTCTTC
V gene: TRBV4-3; clone size: .; D gene: .; CDR3 length: 16; J gene: TRBJ2-6; CDR3 protein: CASSQDVQSGANVLTF; CDR3 DNA: TGCGCCAGCAGCCAAGACGTCCAGTCTGGGGCCAACGTCCTGACTTTC
V gene: TRBV7-2; clone size: .; D gene: TRBD1; CDR3 length: 16; J gene: TRBJ1-3; CDR3 protein: CASSLVTGGAGNTIYF; CDR3 DNA: TGTGCCAGCAGCTTAGTAACAGGGGGCGCTGGAAACACCATATATTTT
V gene: TRBV19; clone size: .; D gene: .; CDR3 length: 12; J gene: TRBJ1-3; CDR3 protein: CASRSEGNTIYF; CDR3 DNA: TGTGCCAGTAGATCGGAGGGAAACACCATATATTTT
V gene: TRBV3-1/TRBV3-2; clone size: .; D gene: .; CDR3 length: 13; J gene: TRBJ1-1; CDR3 protein: CASSHLRDTEAFF; CDR3 DNA: TGTGCCAGCAGCCATCTACGGGACACTGAAGCTTTCTTT
V gene: TRBV5-6; clone size: .; D gene: .; CDR3 length: 14; J gene: TRBJ1-2; CDR3 protein: CASTLTPAAYGYTF; CDR3 DNA: TGTGCCAGCACCCTGACCCCGGCGGCCTATGGCTACACCTTC
V gene: TRBV27; clone size: .; D gene: .; CDR3 length: 14; J gene: TRBJ1-1; CDR3 protein: CASSSLQGNTEAFF; CDR3 DNA: TGTGCCAGCAGCTCATTACAGGGGAACACTGAAGCTTTCTTT
V gene: TRBV11-3; clone size: .; D gene: .; CDR3 length: 13; J gene: TRBJ1-5; CDR3 protein: CASSFSVEQPQHF; CDR3 DNA: TGTGCCAGCAGCTTTAGCGTGGAGCAGCCCCAGCATTTT
V gene: TRBV2; clone size: .; D gene: .; CDR3 length: 15; J gene: TRBJ2-6; CDR3 protein: CASSEEGLRANVLTF; CDR3 DNA: TGTGCCAGCAGTGAGGAGGGCCTGAGGGCCAACGTCCTGACTTTC
V gene: TRBV6-5; clone size: .; D gene: .; CDR3 length: 13; J gene: TRBJ1-6; CDR3 protein: CASGRGGGSPLHF; CDR3 DNA: TGTGCCAGCGGGAGGGGGGGCGGATCACCCCTCCACTTT
V gene: TRBV5-6; clone size: .; D gene: TRBD1; CDR3 length: 14; J gene: TRBJ2-7; CDR3 protein: CASSLDRGSYEQYF; CDR3 DNA: TGTGCCAGCAGCTTAGACAGGGGTTCCTACGAGCAGTACTTC
V gene: TRBV5-1; clone size: once; D gene: .; CDR3 length: 14; J gene: TRBJ1-3; CDR3 protein: CASSGGISGNTIYF; CDR3 DNA: TGCGCCAGCAGCGGGGGGATCTCTGGAAACACCATATATTTT
V gene: TRBV24-1; clone size: .; D gene: TRBD1; CDR3 length: 15; J gene: TRBJ1-2; CDR3 protein: CATSDWGTGSDGYTF; CDR3 DNA: TGTGCCACCAGTGATTGGGGGACAGGATCCGATGGCTACACCTTC
V gene: TRBV30; clone size: .; D gene: TRBD2; CDR3 length: 17; J gene: TRBJ2-3; CDR3 protein: CAWSGPWGGVSTDTQYF; CDR3 DNA: TGTGCCTGGAGCGGCCCCTGGGGGGGAGTGTCCACAGATACGCAGTATTTT
V gene: TRBV9; clone size: .; D gene: TRBD1; CDR3 length: 13; J gene: TRBJ1-2; CDR3 protein: CASSANRGRGYTF; CDR3 DNA: TGTGCCAGCAGCGCCAACAGGGGCCGTGGCTACACCTTC
V gene: TRBV7-2; clone size: .; D gene: TRBD1; CDR3 length: 17; J gene: TRBJ2-5; CDR3 protein: CASSPTTFRTGRETQYF; CDR3 DNA: TGTGCCAGCAGCCCAACTACCTTCCGGACAGGCAGAGAGACCCAGTACTTC
V gene: TRBV9; clone size: .; D gene: .; CDR3 length: 13; J gene: TRBJ1-1; CDR3 protein: CASGPTGNTEAFF; CDR3 DNA: TGTGCCAGCGGCCCAACAGGGAACACTGAAGCTTTCTTT
V gene: TRBV15; clone size: once; D gene: .; CDR3 length: 15; J gene: TRBJ2-1; CDR3 protein: CATSRGRPNYNEQFF; CDR3 DNA: TGTGCCACCAGCAGGGGGAGACCTAATTACAATGAGCAGTTCTTC
V gene: TRBV29-1; clone size: .; D gene: .; CDR3 length: 14; J gene: TRBJ1-2; CDR3 protein: CSVEGGPGFDGYTF; CDR3 DNA: TGCAGCGTTGAGGGGGGACCGGGTTTCGATGGCTACACCTTC
V gene: TRBV19; clone size: .; D gene: TRBD1; CDR3 length: 13; J gene: TRBJ1-2; CDR3 protein: CASSRDRGFGYTF; CDR3 DNA: TGTGCCAGTAGTCGGGACAGGGGTTTTGGCTACACCTTC
V gene: TRBV7-2; clone size: .; D gene: .; CDR3 length: 18; J gene: TRBJ2-3; CDR3 protein: CASSARGGGRPSTDTQYF; CDR3 DNA: TGTGCCAGCAGCGCCAGAGGGGGGGGCCGCCCTAGCACAGATACGCAGTATTTT
V gene: TRBV5-1; clone size: .; D gene: .; CDR3 length: 14; J gene: TRBJ2-4; CDR3 protein: CASSLARTEDIQYF; CDR3 DNA: TGCGCCAGCAGCTTGGCCAGGACAGAAGACATTCAGTACTTC
V gene: TRBV2; clone size: .; D gene: .; CDR3 length: 16; J gene: TRBJ1-5; CDR3 protein: CASSDWGAGGNQPQHF; CDR3 DNA: TGTGCCAGCAGTGACTGGGGCGCCGGTGGCAATCAGCCCCAGCATTTT
V gene: TRBV5-6; clone size: .; D gene: TRBD1; CDR3 length: 17; J gene: TRBJ2-2; CDR3 protein: CASSSIGTVEDTGELFF; CDR3 DNA: TGTGCCAGCAGCTCGATCGGGACAGTAGAGGACACCGGGGAGCTGTTTTTT
V gene: TRBV24-1; clone size: .; D gene: TRBD2; CDR3 length: 16; J gene: TRBJ2-1; CDR3 protein: CATSDPTSGGADEQFF; CDR3 DNA: TGTGCCACCAGTGACCCTACTAGCGGGGGGGCCGATGAGCAGTTCTTC
V gene: TRBV18; clone size: .; D gene: TRBD2; CDR3 length: 16; J gene: TRBJ2-1; CDR3 protein: CASSTGLAGAHNEQFF; CDR3 DNA: TGTGCCAGCTCCACCGGACTAGCGGGGGCCCACAATGAGCAGTTCTTC
V gene: TRBV4-2; clone size: .; D gene: .; CDR3 length: 13; J gene: TRBJ2-5; CDR3 protein: CASSPDPQETQYF; CDR3 DNA: TGTGCCAGCAGCCCAGATCCTCAGGAGACCCAGTACTTC
V gene: TRBV10-3; clone size: .; D gene: TRBD1; CDR3 length: 13; J gene: TRBJ1-1; CDR3 protein: CAIIDRDRGRAFF; CDR3 DNA: TGTGCCATCATTGACCGGGACAGGGGGCGAGCTTTCTTT
V gene: TRBV2; clone size: .; D gene: .; CDR3 length: 13; J gene: TRBJ1-1; CDR3 protein: CANTQAPNTEAFF; CDR3 DNA: TGTGCCAATACACAGGCCCCGAACACTGAAGCTTTCTTT
V gene: TRBV4-2; clone size: .; D gene: TRBD2; CDR3 length: 16; J gene: TRBJ2-1; CDR3 protein: CASSRGLASSYNEQFF; CDR3 DNA: TGTGCCAGCAGCCGGGGACTAGCGAGCTCCTACAATGAGCAGTTCTTC
V gene: TRBV7-2; clone size: .; D gene: TRBD1; CDR3 length: 18; J gene: TRBJ1-3; CDR3 protein: CASSLVGQAVVSGNTIYF; CDR3 DNA: TGTGCCAGCAGCTTAGTGGGACAGGCGGTGGTTTCTGGAAACACCATATATTTT
V gene: TRBV10-3; clone size: .; D gene: .; CDR3 length: 13; J gene: TRBJ1-2; CDR3 protein: CAISEQEDYGYTF; CDR3 DNA: TGTGCCATCAGTGAACAGGAAGACTATGGCTACACCTTC
V gene: TRBV7-8; clone size: .; D gene: TRBD1; CDR3 length: 17; J gene: TRBJ2-5; CDR3 protein: CASSSWTGKGFQETQYF; CDR3 DNA: TGTGCCAGCAGCTCCTGGACAGGGAAGGGTTTCCAAGAGACCCAGTACTTC
V gene: TRBV6-5; clone size: few; D gene: .; CDR3 length: 15; J gene: TRBJ2-7; CDR3 protein: CASSNTGSLSYEQYF; CDR3 DNA: TGTGCCAGCAGTAACACAGGCTCCCTCTCCTACGAGCAGTACTTC